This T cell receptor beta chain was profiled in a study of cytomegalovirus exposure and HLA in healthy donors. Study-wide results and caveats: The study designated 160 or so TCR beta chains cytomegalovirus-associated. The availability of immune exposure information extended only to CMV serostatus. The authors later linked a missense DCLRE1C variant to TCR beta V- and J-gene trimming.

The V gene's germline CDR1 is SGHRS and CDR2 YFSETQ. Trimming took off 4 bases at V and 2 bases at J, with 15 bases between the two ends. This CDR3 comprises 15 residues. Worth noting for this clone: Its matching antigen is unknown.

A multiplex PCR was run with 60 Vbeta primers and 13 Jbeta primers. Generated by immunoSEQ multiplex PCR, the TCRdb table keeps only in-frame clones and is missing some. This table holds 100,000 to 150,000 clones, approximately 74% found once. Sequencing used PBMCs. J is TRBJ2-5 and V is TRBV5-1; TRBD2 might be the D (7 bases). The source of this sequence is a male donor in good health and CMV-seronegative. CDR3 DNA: TGCGCCAGCAGCACACGTCGGGGGGCACAAGAGACCCAGTACTTC. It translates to CASSTRRGAQETQYF.